This TCR beta chain was identified in a study of T-cell reconstitution after alpha-beta-depleted transplantation in children. Study results and caveats: There were reportedly several hundred expanded graft clones from which alpha-beta T cells came about two months after transplant. One year post-transplant, T-cell counts and diversity were largely derived from T cells produced anew.

Remarks on this clonotype: The target antigen is unknown.

TCRbeta library preparation incorporated unique molecular identifiers. MiXCR, applied by TCRdb to the PCR reads, yields one record per CDR3 protein. In the table there are hundreds of thousands of distinct CDR3 sequences, 16% of which are singletons. Specimen: PBMCs, mostly from graft donor cells, collected 360 days after TCRalphabeta/CD19-depleted stem cell transplant. The sequence was collected from a male patient younger than 18 who had a stem cell transplant for acute lymphoblastic leukemia, so the T cells may come from the graft donor.

CDR3 nucleotide sequence: TGTGCCAGCAGTAGGGACGGGGGCTCCTACAATGAGCAGTTCTTC. This sequence encodes CASSRDGGSYNEQFF. The chain has TRBV9 and TRBJ2-1; D is perhaps TRBD2 (6 bases). The ends were cut back, 5 bases at V and 0 bases at J, with 12 bases in the middle. The CDR3 extends over 15 amino acids. Germline loops: CDR1 SGDLS, CDR2 YYNGEE. Full variable domain (rest looked up from reference TRBV9 and TRBJ2-1): DSGVTQTPKHLITATGQRVTLRCSPRSGDLSVYWYQQSLDQGLQFLIQYYNGEERAKGNILERFSAQQFPDLHSELNLSSLELGDSALYFCASSRDGGSYNEQFFGPGTRLTVL.